The source of this T cell receptor (beta chain) is a study of OX40 agonist ivuxolimab in advanced cancers. Using immunoSEQ multiplex PCR, the repertoire was profiled, and TCRdb retains in-frame clones only, with some absent. The sample yields 50,000 to 65,000 clones, around 82% seen once. Trimming cost V 5 bases and J 8 bases, with 16 bases left between them. The CDR3 length is 15 residues. The germline CDR1 and CDR2 sequences are MNHEY and SVGAGI. Concerning this clone: The antigen is undetermined.

Study conclusions and caveats: The study observed clonal expansion of CD4+ and CD8+ blood T cells by week 6 at 0.1 to 3.0 mg/kg.

This material consisted of CD4+ or CD8+ T cells sorted from blood, taken in a trial of the OX40 agonist ivuxolimab. The chain links TRBV6-5 to TRBJ1-6; D possibly corresponds to TRBD1 (5 bases). This TCR was sampled from an adult with an advanced solid tumor such as melanoma, head and neck, liver or kidney cancer. CDR3 in amino acids: CASSASRDAHSPLHF. CDR3 nucleotide sequence: TGTGCCAGCAGTGCGTCTCGGGACGCCCATTCACCCCTCCACTTT.